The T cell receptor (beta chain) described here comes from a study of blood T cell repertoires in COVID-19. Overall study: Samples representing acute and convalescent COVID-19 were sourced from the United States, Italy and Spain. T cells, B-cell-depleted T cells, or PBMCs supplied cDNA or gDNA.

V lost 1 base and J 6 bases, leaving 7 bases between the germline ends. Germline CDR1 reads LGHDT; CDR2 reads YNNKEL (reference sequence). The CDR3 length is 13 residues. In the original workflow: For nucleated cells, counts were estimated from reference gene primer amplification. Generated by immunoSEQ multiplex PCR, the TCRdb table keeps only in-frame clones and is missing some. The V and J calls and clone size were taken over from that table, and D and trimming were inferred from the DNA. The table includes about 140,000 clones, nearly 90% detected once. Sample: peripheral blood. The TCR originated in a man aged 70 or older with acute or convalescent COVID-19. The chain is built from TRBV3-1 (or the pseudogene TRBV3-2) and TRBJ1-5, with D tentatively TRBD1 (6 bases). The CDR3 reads CASSQGDIQPQHF. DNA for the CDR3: TGTGCCAGCAGCCAAGGGGACATTCAGCCCCAGCATTTT.